These T cell receptor beta chains were read from a single sample in a study of OX40 agonist ivuxolimab in advanced cancers. The method was immunoSEQ multiplex PCR; TCRdb's version includes in-frame clones alone and lacks a portion of them. The repertoire has 41,000 or so clones, 70% to 90% of them found once; the top ten carry under 45%. The source was CD4+ or CD8+ T cells sorted from blood, collected in a trial of the OX40 agonist ivuxolimab. These receptors were taken from an adult with an advanced solid tumor such as melanoma, head and neck, liver or kidney cancer. Both conserved end residues are part of each CDR3. A D gene is named only where the DNA matches it firmly. Only part of the rows carry a size: once, few, many, or a class if the clone is expanded.

V gene	CDR3 length	J gene	D gene	clone size	CDR3 DNA	CDR3 protein
TRBV7-2	14	TRBJ2-1	-	-	TGTGCCAGCAGCGGGAGCAAGGCACTCGATGAGCAGTTCTTC	CASSGSKALDEQFF
TRBV7-9	12	TRBJ2-7	-	-	TGTGCCAGCAGCCAAGATGCAGACGAGCAGTACTTC	CASSQDADEQYF
TRBV6-5	14	TRBJ1-4	-	-	TGTGCCAGCCGCCGGGGCGGGGATTGGGAAAAACTGTTTTTT	CASRRGGDWEKLFF
TRBV11-3	13	TRBJ2-5	-	-	TGTGCCAGCAGCCCGGGGACCCAAGAGACCCAGTACTTC	CASSPGTQETQYF
TRBV5-1	15	TRBJ2-3	-	-	TGCGCCAGCAGCTTGGCGGGGTCTAGCACAGATACGCAGTATTTT	CASSLAGSSTDTQYF
TRBV28	10	TRBJ1-1	-	-	TGTGCCAGCAGGAGTCGTGAAGCTTTCTTT	CASRSREAFF
TRBV13	14	TRBJ1-3	-	-	TGTGCCAGCAGCATCAGGGTAAACGGAAACACCATATATTTT	CASSIRVNGNTIYF
TRBV18	16	TRBJ1-3	-	-	TGTGCCAGCTCACCCATCGTACAGGGTACTGGAAACACCATATATTTT	CASSPIVQGTGNTIYF
TRBV10-2	12	TRBJ1-1	-	-	TGCGCCAGCAGTGAACAAAAACAGGGTGCTTTCTTT	CASSEQKQGAFF
TRBV4-1	17	TRBJ2-7	TRBD2	once	TGCGCCAGCAGCCGTGGACTCCCGGGACTACCTCCCACCGAGCAGTACTTC	CASSRGLPGLPPTEQYF
TRBV19	15	TRBJ2-5	TRBD1	-	TGTGCCAGTGCTGACAGGGCCAGGGGTGGGGAGACCCAGTACTTC	CASADRARGGETQYF
TRBV6-1	14	TRBJ2-2	TRBD2	once	TGTGCCAGCAGGACTAGCGGGATGGTCGGGGAGCTGTTTTTT	CASRTSGMVGELFF
TRBV7-9	13	TRBJ2-7	-	-	TGTGCCAGCAGCTTCGCATCCTCGGGCGAGCAGTACTTC	CASSFASSGEQYF
TRBV5-4	16	TRBJ2-3	TRBD2	once	TGTGCCAGCTCTCCGGGACTAGCGGGACTCACAGATACGCAGTATTTT	CASSPGLAGLTDTQYF
TRBV5-1	13	TRBJ1-1	TRBD1	-	TGCGCCAGCAGCTCGACAGGGCGCACTGAAGCTTTCTTT	CASSSTGRTEAFF
TRBV9	16	TRBJ2-1	TRBD2	-	TGTGCCAGCAGCGTAGTGGCGGGAGTCTCATACAATGAGCAGTTCTTC	CASSVVAGVSYNEQFF
TRBV27	13	TRBJ1-1	-	-	TGTGCCAGCAGTTTAAAAGGGTCGGCTGAAGCTTTCTTT	CASSLKGSAEAFF
TRBV29-1	12	TRBJ2-2	-	-	TGCAGCGTTGAACAGGGGACCGGGGAGCTGTTTTTT	CSVEQGTGELFF
TRBV19	13	TRBJ1-2	-	few	TGTGCCAGTAGTGACCCTCGCAAGGTGGGCTACACCTTC	CASSDPRKVGYTF
TRBV6-4	14	TRBJ2-3	-	few	TGTGCCAGCAGTGACGGAGTGGGGAGAGATACGCAGTATTTT	CASSDGVGRDTQYF
TRBV5-1	14	TRBJ2-7	-	-	TGCGCCAGCAGCACGGACAGTCTCTCCTACGAGCAGTACTTC	CASSTDSLSYEQYF
TRBV30	13	TRBJ2-7	-	-	TGTGCCTGTTTACTAGCTTCCGACAACGAGCAGTACTTC	CACLLASDNEQYF
TRBV28	15	TRBJ1-5	-	-	TGTGCCAGCAGTTTGACGCCGAGCCCCCCCTGGCCCCAGCATTTT	CASSLTPSPPWPQHF
TRBV4-1	16	TRBJ1-6	-	few	TGCGCCAGCAGCCAAGATTGGGGCCAGAGCTATTCACCCCTCCACTTT	CASSQDWGQSYSPLHF
TRBV28	15	TRBJ2-1	TRBD2	-	TGTGCCAGCAGAGGGACTAGCGGGAGTGCCGGTGAGCAGTTCTTC	CASRGTSGSAGEQFF
TRBV28	14	TRBJ2-7	-	-	TGTGCCAGCAGTACCCGGCCTCGTTCCTACGAGCAGTACTTC	CASSTRPRSYEQYF
TRBV28	16	TRBJ2-1	TRBD2	-	TGTGCCAGCAGTTTGTCGACTAGCGGGGGGGCCAATGAGCAGTTCTTC	CASSLSTSGGANEQFF
TRBV6-5	13	TRBJ2-1	-	few	TGTGCCAGCAGTTACTCGTTGGCGGCTGAGCAGTTCTTC	CASSYSLAAEQFF
TRBV21-1	11	TRBJ2-7	-	-	TGTGCCAGCCCCTCGACCTACGAGCAGTACTTC	CASPSTYEQYF
TRBV30	14	TRBJ2-3	TRBD2	once	TGTGCCTTGGGGACAGGACTAGCGGGAAGCACGCAGTATTTT	CALGTGLAGSTQYF
TRBV5-1	13	TRBJ2-1	-	-	TGCGCCAGCAGCGTAGGGGGGGACAATGAGCAGTTCTTC	CASSVGGDNEQFF
TRBV21-1	17	TRBJ2-2	-	-	TGTGCCAGCAGCAAAAAGGGAAGACAGACGAACACCGGGGAGCTGTTTTTT	CASSKKGRQTNTGELFF
TRBV5-1	13	TRBJ2-7	-	-	TGCGCCAGCAGGACACAGGGTAGTCACGAGCAGTACTTC	CASRTQGSHEQYF
TRBV5-4	14	TRBJ2-3	TRBD2	-	TGTGCCAGCAGCTCACGGGGGGGTGGAGATACGCAGTATTTT	CASSSRGGGDTQYF
TRBV7-9	15	TRBJ2-4	TRBD2	-	TGTGCCAGCAGCTTATCGGGGAGGGGCTTGAACATTCAGTACTTC	CASSLSGRGLNIQYF
TRBV19	17	TRBJ2-1	TRBD1	few	TGTGCCAGTAGTCCGAACCCCGGGACAGGGGACCACCATGAGCAGTTCTTC	CASSPNPGTGDHHEQFF
TRBV18	15	TRBJ2-4	-	-	TGTGCCAGCTCACCACGTCCGAATCCAGGAAACATTCAGTACTTC	CASSPRPNPGNIQYF
TRBV11-2	15	TRBJ2-1	TRBD2	-	TGTGCCAGCAGGTCAGTGCGGGAGGGCCCGAATGAGCAGTTCTTC	CASRSVREGPNEQFF
TRBV28	15	TRBJ2-2	-	-	TGTGCCAGCAGTTTACCGGGGGCGAACACCGGGGAGCTGTTTTTT	CASSLPGANTGELFF
TRBV29-1	15	TRBJ1-2	TRBD1	-	TGCAGCGTTGACAAGTATGACAGGGGGCGAGATGGCTACACCTTC	CSVDKYDRGRDGYTF
TRBV2	11	TRBJ2-7	-	few	TGTGCCAGCAGTGTAAGAGGCGAGCAGTACTTC	CASSVRGEQYF